In this sample, the clone carrying this T cell receptor beta chain turned up a few times. Treatment of the sample: randomized to nivolumab then ipilimumab (arm A) or the reverse (arm B). Sorted cells were live CD3+CD8+, lacking CD19 and CD56, from PBMCs. Profiled with immunoSEQ multiplex PCR; TCRdb holds only in-frame clones, not every one. The sample lists over 10,000 clones; around 70% were seen once. The data were obtained in a study of sequential checkpoint blockade in melanoma. Study-wide context: Patients were randomized 1:1 to nivolumab-then-ipilimumab or ipilimumab-then-nivolumab first-line.

V was clipped by 1 base and J by 7 bases, with 11 bases between them. The CDR3 length is 15 residues. The germline CDR1 and CDR2 sequences are LGHNA and YSLEER. The source was CD8+ T cells sorted from blood (inferred from file names), collected from a patient given nivolumab and ipilimumab in sequence. The gene calls are TRBV4-3 and TRBJ1-6; D is unclear. This TCR was recovered from a human donor with melanoma. The CDR3: CASSQGSGKNSPLHF. The CDR3, as DNA: TGCGCCAGCAGCCAAGGTTCCGGGAAGAATTCACCCCTCCACTTT.